Following are 21 T cell receptor beta chains from one sample sequenced in a study of beta chain features in type 1 diabetes listed by TCRdb under 2018. Points the paper makes about the study in general: Type 1 diabetes patients showed a moderate but significant shortening of TCRB CDR3 length in all four CD4+ subsets.

Receptor amplification or capture employed the immunoSEQ multiplex PCR assay. The entire isolated RNA was reverse transcribed using the High Capacity cDNA Reverse Transcription Kit, and thus expressed TCRB transcripts were sequenced. The clones in this table, taken by TCRdb from immuneACCESS, are in-frame only. Not every clone is retained; where verified, under half of the shortfall comes from an unresolved V gene, and the cause of the rest is unknown. Across this sample there are about 650,000 clones, with around 12% seen only once. The ten largest account for 0.095% to 0.15% of the sample. These receptors lack a known antigen. Input material: naive CD4+ T cells from blood. The label giving this sample's cell subset or site can be read as: true naive CD4+ T cells. These TCRs come from a man in his thirties or forties with type 1 diabetes.

Only a few counts were recorded for this clone. The chain couples TRBV10-3 to TRBJ1-5; D gene unclear. The CDR3 has 13 residues. Germline assignment: CDR1 ENHRY and CDR2 SYGVKD. V lost 7 bases, J lost 5 bases, and 12 bases lay in between. CDR3 in amino acids: CAITEVRDQPQHF. The CDR3 nucleotides are TGTGCCATCACCGAAGTTAGGGATCAGCCCCAGCATTTT.

This clone was observed a few times. Other nucleotide sequences in the sample specify the same CDR3. The V gene is TRBV4-3, the J gene TRBJ1-2; D is uncertain. The V end lost 0 bases, the J end lost 3 bases, and 5 bases lay between the germline ends. CDR3 size: 13 residues. The germline CDR1 and CDR2 sequences are LGHNA and YSLEER. The CDR3 here is CASSQDRDYGYTF. As DNA, the CDR3 is TGCGCCAGCAGCCAAGATCGAGACTATGGCTACACCTTC.

The table lists this clone with a few counts. The chain combines TRBV29-1 with TRBJ1-1; D gene unclear. Germline lookup yields CDR1 SQVTM and CDR2 ANQGSEA. CDR3 size: 11 residues. With 8 bases removed from V and 4 bases from J, the gap between germline ends came to 11 bases. CDR3 in amino acids: CSTRWGTEAFF. The CDR3 nucleotides read TGCAGCACCCGATGGGGCACTGAAGCTTTCTTT.

This chain uses TRBV9 with TRBJ2-5; unclear D gene. The CDR3 spans 14 residues. Germline lookup yields CDR1 SGDLS and CDR2 YYNGEE. V was trimmed by 4 bases and J by 5 bases, leaving 15 bases between them. CDR3 protein: CASSSGPTEETQYF. The CDR3 DNA is TGTGCCAGCAGCTCGGGCCCTACAGAGGAGACCCAGTACTTC.

The rearrangement joins TRBV19 to TRBJ1-1; 9 nucleotides agree with TRBD1. V shed 4 bases and J 5 bases; nucleotides not matched to a gene: 5. Per germline, CDR1 LNHDA and CDR2 SQIVND (reference sequence). CDR3 length equals 14 residues. CDR3 protein: CASSTTGGRTEAFF. As DNA, the CDR3 is TGTGCCAGTAGTACGACAGGGGGAAGGACTGAAGCTTTCTTT.

This clone was picked up a small number of times. The chain recombines TRBV14 with TRBJ1-2; 11 bases align to TRBD1. There are 15 residues in the CDR3. The germline V gene has CDR1 SGHDN and CDR2 FVKESK. V lost 5 bases and J lost 4; bases outside the gene matches: 6. CDR3 nucleotides: TGTGCCAGCAGCGAGGACAGGGGGCTCGTCTATGGCTACACCTTC. It codes for CASSEDRGLVYGYTF.

The genes are TRBV28 and TRBJ1-2, with D perhaps matching TRBD1 (6 bases). Trimming cost V 9 bases and J 6 bases, with 14 bases left between them. Germline V gene data show CDR1 as MDHEN and CDR2 as SYDVKM. CDR3 length: 12 residues. The CDR3 sequence is CASRTARDGYTF. The CDR3 DNA follows: TGTGCCAGTAGGACAGCCAGGGATGGCTACACCTTC.

This CDR3 reads CASSQVRQGLNEKLFF. DNA for the CDR3: TGTGCCAGCAGCCAAGTAAGACAGGGCCTTAATGAAAAACTGTTTTTT. The V and J genes are TRBV4-2 and TRBJ1-4, with TRBD1 matching 7 bases. The CDR3 runs 16 residues. Germline CDR1 and CDR2: LGHNA and YNFKEQ. The junction had 6 bases not matched to a gene; V was cut back by 1 base and J by 4 bases.

The chain employs TRBV18 and TRBJ2-7; the match to TRBD1 covers 9 bases. This CDR3 spans 15 amino acids. Germline V gene data show CDR1 as KGHSH and CDR2 as LQKENI. After removal of 2 bases from V and 2 bases from J, the junction contained 4 bases not matched to a gene. CDR3 nucleotides: TGTGCCAGCTCACCATGGGGGACAGGGACCTACGAGCAGTACTTC. Protein product: CASSPWGTGTYEQYF.

The chain links TRBV5-1 to TRBJ2-3, with TRBD1 matching 7 bases. Germline trimming cut 0 bases from V and 2 bases from J; bases unmatched to any gene: 3. The CDR3 is 15 amino acids. Germline V gene data show CDR1 as SGHRS and CDR2 as YFSETQ. The CDR3 is CASSLVGTATDTQYF. As DNA, the CDR3 is TGCGCCAGCAGCTTGGTTGGGACAGCCACAGATACGCAGTATTTT.

This clone was found a few times. J is TRBJ1-2 and V is TRBV28; D not certain. CDR3 length equals 13 residues. CDR1 and CDR2 (germline): MDHEN, SYDVKM. Between the trimmed V and J ends, which lost 2 bases and 8 bases, there was a span of 12 bases. The CDR3 coding sequence is TGTGCCAGCAGTTTACCAACCCCTCAAGGCTACACCTTC. It is translated as CASSLPTPQGYTF.

The V gene is TRBV2, the J gene TRBJ2-4; D unresolved. Trimming cost V 7 bases and J 0 bases, with 4 bases left between them. The CDR3 loop spans 12 amino acids. Germline V gene sequence: CDR1 SNHLY, CDR2 FYNNEI. CDR3 residues: CASTAAKNIQYF. The CDR3 nucleotides are TGTGCCAGCACAGCAGCCAAAAACATTCAGTACTTC.

This clone was counted a few times. The J gene is TRBJ1-1, the V gene TRBV10-2, with D uncertain. CDR3 length: 14 residues. From germline, CDR1 is WSHSY and CDR2 SAAADI. With 3 bases removed from V and 3 bases from J, the gap between germline ends came to 11 bases. Here the CDR3 DNA reads TGCGCCAGCAGTGACCTGGGTATGGACACTGAAGCTTTCTTT. Translated, it gives CASSDLGMDTEAFF.

This clone was detected many times. The chain employs TRBV6-6 and TRBJ1-1; possibly TRBD1 for D (5 bases). Trimming took off 2 bases at V and 11 bases at J, with 12 bases between the two ends. The CDR3 spans 12 residues. Germline lookup yields CDR1 MNHNY and CDR2 SVGAGI (reference sequence). CDR3 coding DNA: TGTGCCAGCAGTTACACCAGGGCGATGGCTTTCTTT. As protein: CASSYTRAMAFF.

J is TRBJ2-5 and V is TRBV7-2; 10 bases line up with TRBD2. In germline, CDR1 is SGHTA, CDR2 FQGNSA. Trimming removed 4 bases from V and 5 bases from J; junction bases left unmatched: 10. CDR3 size: 16 residues. The CDR3, as DNA: TGTGCCAGCAGCTCGCTAGCGGGGGTTTTCGGGGAGACCCAGTACTTC. Its protein product is CASSSLAGVFGETQYF.

The chain couples TRBV15 to TRBJ1-3; the D gene is possibly TRBD1 (6 bases). Germline V gene sequence: CDR1 LNHNV, CDR2 YYDKDF (reference sequence). The ends were cut back, 0 bases at V and 1 base at J, with 10 bases in the middle. The CDR3 totals 16 residues. CDR3 loop: CATSRDNRESGNTIYF. Written as DNA, the CDR3 is TGTGCCACCAGCAGAGACAACAGGGAGTCTGGAAACACCATATATTTT.

This clone was counted between two and nine times. This chain uses TRBV5-1 with TRBJ2-1; TRBD2 agrees at 10 bases. Trimming at V came to 0 bases and at J to 7 bases, leaving 4 bases not matched to a gene. CDR3 length: 15 residues. Germline V gene lookup returns CDR1 SGHRS and CDR2 YFSETQ. Here the CDR3 DNA reads TGCGCCAGCAGCTTGGTAGCGGGGGGCGGGAATGAGCAGTTCTTC. Residues: CASSLVAGGGNEQFF.

The V call is TRBV28, the J call TRBJ1-6; D unclear. Germline V gene data show CDR1 as MDHEN and CDR2 as SYDVKM. Trimming took 6 bases from V and 10 from J, leaving 10 bases between them. This CDR3 is built from 12 residues. CDR3 in DNA: TGTGCCAGCAGCTCCTCGGGATCACCCCTCCACTTT. Protein: CASSSSGSPLHF.

This chain connects TRBV9 to TRBJ2-7; D is possibly TRBD2 (5 bases). There are 13 residues in the CDR3. CDR1 is SGDLS, CDR2 YYNGEE, per germline. V was trimmed by 7 bases and J by 3 bases, leaving 14 bases between them. The DNA for the CDR3 is TGTGCCAGCTCTACGGGGTTACACTACGAGCAGTACTTC. Translation gives CASSTGLHYEQYF.

The chain is built from TRBV7-8 and TRBJ2-3, with 11 bases that match TRBD2. Germline lookup yields CDR1 SGHVS and CDR2 FQNEAQ. Trimming at V came to 0 bases and at J to 6 bases, leaving 5 bases not matched to a gene. This CDR3 has 16 amino acids. CDR3 sequence reads: CASSLASGGALDTQYF. In DNA, the CDR3 is TGTGCCAGCAGCTTAGCTAGCGGGGGGGCCCTTGATACGCAGTATTTT.

The rearrangement uses TRBV6-5 and TRBJ2-5; possibly TRBD2 for D (5 bases). Per the germline V gene, CDR1 is MNHEY and CDR2 is SVGAGI. The CDR3 has 14 residues. V was shortened by 5 bases and J by 1 base, with 11 bases between the two germline ends. The CDR3 sequence: CASSDGSSQETQYF. The DNA of the CDR3 is TGTGCCAGCAGTGATGGGAGCTCCCAAGAGACCCAGTACTTC.